The clone carrying this TCR beta chain was seen a few times. Its antigen remains unidentified. The sample comes from a study of cytomegalovirus exposure and HLA in healthy donors. Study in general: Sequencing of about 179 million T cells in an earlier analysis found 100 million to 140 million unique TCR beta sequences.

Study outcomes and limitations: In an earlier analysis, in several hundred donors, most V segments appeared productive either ~90% or ~30% of the time.

Germline CDR1 is SNHLY and CDR2 is FYNNEI. The CDR3 runs 18 residues. V lost 0 bases and J lost 0, with 17 bases in between. The PCR contained 60 Vbeta and 13 Jbeta primers. Generated by immunoSEQ multiplex PCR, the TCRdb table keeps only in-frame clones and is missing some. The table records approximately 130,000 clones, approximately 8.6% of them present only once. Sequencing was carried out using PBMCs. The TCR comes from a middle-aged woman in good health and CMV-seropositive. The chain combines TRBV2 with TRBJ1-1; no firm D call. The CDR3 DNA is TGTGCCAGCAGTGAAGCGCTTCGGGAGGACCGTTTGAACACTGAAGCTTTCTTT. Translated: CASSEALREDRLNTEAFF.